This T cell receptor beta chain was observed in a study of T cell changes during pregnancy in multiple sclerosis. Assay used: immunoSEQ multiplex PCR; TCRdb lists only in-frame clones, some missing. Of about 36,000 clones listed, about 90% are singletons. Germline V gene data show CDR1 as MDHEN and CDR2 as SYDVKM. J gave up 9 bases and V 6 bases, and 6 bases lay outside the gene matches. CDR3 length equals 14 residues. The sequence derives from a female donor with multiple sclerosis, enrolled in a pregnancy study. The starting material was CD4+ T cells from peripheral blood mononuclear cells, obtained after pregnancy. J is TRBJ2-1 and V is TRBV28, with TRBD2 matching over 12 bases. CDR3: CASRASGRAFEQFF. The CDR3 nucleotides are TGTGCCAGCAGGGCTAGCGGGAGGGCCTTTGAGCAGTTCTTC.